This record covers a single T cell receptor (beta chain). Per germline, CDR1 SEHNR and CDR2 FQNEAQ (reference sequence). V lost 4 bases and J lost 6; bases outside the gene matches: 9. This CDR3 comprises 15 residues. Measured with immunoSEQ multiplex PCR; TCRdb has only the in-frame clones, and not every one. The sample carries 45,000 to 65,000 clones, roughly 94% recorded once. The data derive from a study of T cell changes during pregnancy in multiple sclerosis. Sequenced here: CD8+ T cells from peripheral blood mononuclear cells, sampled in the third trimester of pregnancy. The V and J genes are TRBV7-9 and TRBJ1-5; 7 bases map to TRBD1. The receptor was derived from a female donor with multiple sclerosis, enrolled in a pregnancy study. CDR3 in amino acids: CASSSTGPGSQPQHF. As DNA, the CDR3 is TGTGCCAGCAGCTCGACAGGGCCTGGAAGTCAGCCCCAGCATTTT.